Below, 7 T cell receptor beta chains from the same sample are listed, as sequenced in a study of molecular identifiers for immune sequencing clone quantification (dated by TCRdb to 2017 to 2018). Libraries were constructed by PCR. TCRdb lists the instrument as Illumina HiSeq 4000. TCRdb trimmed public reads at Q25 via fastp, called clones via MiXCR and kept in-frame beta chains. Duplicate CDR3 protein sequences are folded into a single record with the most common DNA and genes. This sample gives about 640,000 distinct CDR3 sequences in total; 20% of them show up just once. The top ten clones comprise 0.85% of the sample. The sample comprised naive CD8+ T cells from blood, with Jurkat cell RNA spiked in. Interpreted using the paper, the cell subset or site label stands for: FACS-sorted CD8+CD4-CCR7+CD45RA+ naive T cells. The receptors here all came from a human donor in good health. Some libraries in this study had Jurkat cell RNA spiked in.

Remarks on this clonotype: A much bigger clone sits one base away, suggesting this may be a read error. J is TRBJ2-1 and V is TRBV28; D is possibly TRBD2 (5 bases). Germline lookup yields CDR1 MDHEN and CDR2 SYDVKM. The CDR3 sequence is 10 residues long. V was trimmed by 5 bases and J by 9 bases, leaving 5 bases between them. The CDR3 DNA follows: TGTGCCAGCAGTGAGGGTGAGCAGTTCTTC. This gives the protein CASSEGEQFF.

This clonotype showed up just a few times. This chain joins TRBV4-3 and TRBJ1-2, with a tentative D call TRBD1 (5 bases). V shed 0 bases and J shed 5 bases, with 13 bases lying between them. CDR3 length equals 15 residues. Looked up from germline, CDR1 is LGHNA and CDR2 is YSLEER. CDR3 region: CASSQDLTVSYGYTF. CDR3 nucleotide sequence: TGCGCCAGCAGCCAAGACCTGACAGTTTCTTATGGCTACACCTTC.

The table lists this clonotype with many counts. V gene TRBV12-3 or TRBV12-4 combines with J gene TRBJ2-3; 10 bases line up with TRBD1. J lost 3 bases, V lost 4 bases, and 4 bases had no gene match. The CDR3 extends over 15 amino acids. The CDR3 here is CASSSDRGMTDTQYF. The CDR3, as DNA: TGTGCCAGCAGTTCGGACAGGGGGATGACAGATACGCAGTATTTT.

This clonotype was detected ten times or more. The chain has TRBV4-1 and TRBJ1-3, with no clear D. Germline V CDR1 and CDR2: MGHRA, YSYEKL. The length of the CDR3 is 16 residues. V shed 5 bases and J shed 0 bases, with 14 bases lying between them. The CDR3 loop is CASSTVPADSGNTIYF. The CDR3, as DNA: TGCGCCAGCAGCACCGTTCCGGCGGACTCTGGAAACACCATATATTTT.

This clonotype was recorded at least ten times. The chain joins TRBV7-9 to TRBJ2-7; the D is unclear. CDR3 size: 11 residues. Per the germline V gene, CDR1 is SEHNR and CDR2 is FQNEAQ (reference sequence). The germline V and J ends were trimmed by 3 bases and 4 bases, with 4 bases remaining between them. In DNA, the CDR3 is TGTGCCAGCAGCTTGTTGTACGAGCAGTACTTC. This codes for CASSLLYEQYF.

This clonotype has just one count. A much larger clone differs by one base, so this may be a read error. This chain connects TRBV4-3 to TRBJ2-3; D call uncertain. The CDR3 is 15 amino acids. CDR1 and CDR2 from the germline V gene are LGHNA and YSLEER. In nucleotides, the CDR3 is TGCGCCAGCAGCCAAGATACATCTTACACAGATACGCAGTGTTTT. Its protein product is CASSQDTSYTDTQCF.

This clonotype was seen ten or more times. The chain uses TRBV25-1 and TRBJ2-7, with TRBD2 identical over 9 bases. The CDR3 runs to 16 residues. The J segment lost 4 bases and the V segment lost 1 base, leaving 8 bases of the junction unmatched. Germline assignment: CDR1 MGHDK and CDR2 SYGVNS. The CDR3: CASSEWKAGGWYEQYF. CDR3 nucleotides: TGTGCCAGCAGTGAATGGAAAGCGGGAGGTTGGTACGAGCAGTACTTC.